Listed below are T cell receptor beta chains from one sample, sequenced in a study of cytomegalovirus exposure and HLA in healthy donors. Profiled with immunoSEQ multiplex PCR; TCRdb holds only in-frame clones, not every one. The sample has around 130,000 clones, 80% seen once; the top ten hold 3% to 4%. The material sequenced was PBMCs. All receptors derive from a male donor in good health and CMV-seronegative. Each CDR3 is given with its conserved first and last residue. Fields, in order: D gene, J gene, V gene, clone size, CDR3 protein, CDR3 DNA. D genes are given only for firm matches. A clone size is listed for some rows: how often the clone was seen (once, few, many), or a class if it is expanded.

D gene: .
J gene: TRBJ2-7
V gene: TRBV19
clone size: .
CDR3 protein: CASSDLVYEQYF
CDR3 DNA: TGTGCCAGTAGTGATCTAGTCTACGAGCAGTACTTC

D gene: .
J gene: TRBJ1-1
V gene: TRBV4-1
clone size: .
CDR3 protein: CASSQGTVALNTEAFF
CDR3 DNA: TGCGCCAGCAGCCAAGGGACTGTCGCACTGAACACTGAAGCTTTCTTT

D gene: .
J gene: TRBJ1-4
V gene: TRBV28
clone size: .
CDR3 protein: CASSLILSMNEKLFF
CDR3 DNA: TGTGCCAGCAGTTTAATACTTTCCATGAATGAAAAACTGTTTTTT

D gene: .
J gene: TRBJ2-7
V gene: TRBV21-1
clone size: .
CDR3 protein: CARARRGHYEQYF
CDR3 DNA: TGTGCCAGGGCCCGGAGGGGGCATTACGAGCAGTACTTC

D gene: TRBD2
J gene: TRBJ2-1
V gene: TRBV7-4
clone size: .
CDR3 protein: CASSFEREFYNEQFF
CDR3 DNA: TGTGCCAGCAGCTTCGAGCGGGAGTTCTACAATGAGCAGTTCTTC

D gene: .
J gene: TRBJ2-1
V gene: TRBV7-8
clone size: .
CDR3 protein: CASSLFSVRSSYNEQFF
CDR3 DNA: TGTGCCAGCAGCTTATTCTCGGTCCGGAGCTCCTACAATGAGCAGTTCTTC

D gene: TRBD1
J gene: TRBJ1-1
V gene: TRBV15
clone size: .
CDR3 protein: CATSRDRGRGAFF
CDR3 DNA: TGTGCCACCAGCAGGGACAGGGGCCGTGGGGCTTTCTTT

D gene: TRBD1
J gene: TRBJ1-2
V gene: TRBV7-9
clone size: .
CDR3 protein: CASSQGQPPGDGYTF
CDR3 DNA: TGTGCCAGCAGCCAGGGACAGCCCCCTGGGGATGGCTACACCTTC

D gene: .
J gene: TRBJ1-5
V gene: TRBV5-6
clone size: .
CDR3 protein: CASSPLSGYIGDQPQHF
CDR3 DNA: TGTGCCAGCAGCCCCCTCTCCGGGTACATAGGAGATCAGCCCCAGCATTTT

D gene: .
J gene: TRBJ2-1
V gene: TRBV13
clone size: .
CDR3 protein: CASSSNLRGNEQFF
CDR3 DNA: TGTGCCAGCAGCTCCAATCTACGGGGGAATGAGCAGTTCTTC

D gene: .
J gene: TRBJ1-3
V gene: TRBV5-6
clone size: .
CDR3 protein: CASSYVGRNSGNTIYF
CDR3 DNA: TGTGCCAGCAGCTATGTTGGCAGAAACTCTGGAAACACCATATATTTT

D gene: .
J gene: TRBJ2-7
V gene: TRBV29-1
clone size: .
CDR3 protein: CSVSPLTGTEQYF
CDR3 DNA: TGCAGCGTGAGCCCCTTGACAGGTACCGAGCAGTACTTC

D gene: .
J gene: TRBJ2-1
V gene: TRBV10-1
clone size: .
CDR3 protein: CASSLNNEQFF
CDR3 DNA: TGCGCCAGCAGCTTAAACAATGAGCAGTTCTTC

D gene: .
J gene: TRBJ1-3
V gene: TRBV5-4
clone size: .
CDR3 protein: CASSLGRETGNTIYF
CDR3 DNA: TGTGCCAGCAGCTTGGGGCGGGAAACTGGAAACACCATATATTTT

D gene: TRBD2
J gene: TRBJ2-5
V gene: TRBV18
clone size: .
CDR3 protein: CASSRSWGGQETQYF
CDR3 DNA: TGTGCCAGCTCACGTTCCTGGGGGGGGCAAGAGACCCAGTACTTC

D gene: TRBD1
J gene: TRBJ2-2
V gene: TRBV2
clone size: .
CDR3 protein: CASSLPGTANTGELFF
CDR3 DNA: TGTGCCAGCAGTCTCCCCGGGACAGCGAACACCGGGGAGCTGTTTTTT

D gene: TRBD2
J gene: TRBJ2-3
V gene: TRBV18
clone size: .
CDR3 protein: CASSPRLAGDTDTQYF
CDR3 DNA: TGTGCCAGCTCACCCCGACTAGCGGGCGACACAGATACGCAGTATTTT

D gene: TRBD1
J gene: TRBJ2-1
V gene: TRBV5-4
clone size: .
CDR3 protein: CASSKVGQGGINEQFF
CDR3 DNA: TGTGCCAGCAGCAAAGTGGGACAGGGTGGGATCAATGAGCAGTTCTTC

D gene: .
J gene: TRBJ2-2
V gene: TRBV29-1
clone size: .
CDR3 protein: CSVRVTNTGELFF
CDR3 DNA: TGCAGCGTCAGGGTTACGAACACCGGGGAGCTGTTTTTT

D gene: TRBD1
J gene: TRBJ1-5
V gene: TRBV28
clone size: .
CDR3 protein: CASSDRASRYSNQPQHF
CDR3 DNA: TGTGCCAGCTCCGACAGGGCAAGTCGTTATAGCAATCAGCCCCAGCATTTT

D gene: .
J gene: TRBJ2-5
V gene: TRBV6-5
clone size: .
CDR3 protein: CASTRGWGAETQYF
CDR3 DNA: TGTGCCAGCACCCGTGGGTGGGGAGCAGAGACCCAGTACTTC

D gene: .
J gene: TRBJ1-2
V gene: TRBV5-4
clone size: few
CDR3 protein: CASSLETDYGYTF
CDR3 DNA: TGTGCCAGCAGCTTGGAGACTGACTATGGCTACACCTTC

D gene: .
J gene: TRBJ2-2
V gene: TRBV7-2
clone size: .
CDR3 protein: CASSPQDTGELFF
CDR3 DNA: TGTGCCAGCAGCCCCCAGGACACCGGGGAGCTGTTTTTT

D gene: TRBD1
J gene: TRBJ1-2
V gene: TRBV5-6
clone size: .
CDR3 protein: CASEPRGYGYTF
CDR3 DNA: TGTGCCAGCGAACCCAGGGGGTATGGCTACACCTTC

D gene: .
J gene: TRBJ1-5
V gene: TRBV6-5
clone size: .
CDR3 protein: CASWKGNQPQHF
CDR3 DNA: TGTGCCAGCTGGAAGGGGAATCAGCCCCAGCATTTT

D gene: .
J gene: TRBJ1-1
V gene: TRBV7-9
clone size: many
CDR3 protein: CSSSRGKTEAFF
CDR3 DNA: TGTTCCAGCAGTCGCGGGAAAACTGAAGCTTTCTTT

D gene: TRBD2
J gene: TRBJ2-1
V gene: TRBV29-1
clone size: .
CDR3 protein: CSVRGLAGEVNEQFF
CDR3 DNA: TGCAGCGTGCGGGGACTAGCGGGGGAGGTCAATGAGCAGTTCTTC

D gene: TRBD1
J gene: TRBJ1-2
V gene: TRBV7-9
clone size: .
CDR3 protein: CASSSGQGIAGYTF
CDR3 DNA: TGTGCCAGCAGCTCGGGACAGGGGATAGCTGGCTACACCTTC

D gene: TRBD2
J gene: TRBJ2-7
V gene: TRBV7-2
clone size: .
CDR3 protein: CASSPGLAGYEQYF
CDR3 DNA: TGTGCCAGCAGTCCTGGACTAGCGGGCTACGAGCAGTACTTC

D gene: .
J gene: TRBJ1-1
V gene: TRBV7-9
clone size: .
CDR3 protein: CASSFTAGFLTNTEAFF
CDR3 DNA: TGTGCCAGCAGCTTCACGGCGGGGTTCCTAACGAACACTGAAGCTTTCTTT

D gene: .
J gene: TRBJ1-3
V gene: TRBV5-1
clone size: .
CDR3 protein: CASSSTQGGNTIYF
CDR3 DNA: TGCGCCAGCAGCTCAACCCAGGGAGGAAACACCATATATTTT

D gene: .
J gene: TRBJ2-3
V gene: TRBV10-1
clone size: once
CDR3 protein: CASSAATSTDTQYF
CDR3 DNA: TGCGCCAGCAGTGCGGCGACTAGCACAGATACGCAGTATTTT

D gene: TRBD1
J gene: TRBJ1-1
V gene: TRBV18
clone size: .
CDR3 protein: CASSPLTGGSTEAFF
CDR3 DNA: TGTGCCAGCTCACCACTGACAGGGGGAAGCACTGAAGCTTTCTTT

D gene: .
J gene: TRBJ2-5
V gene: TRBV4-1
clone size: .
CDR3 protein: CASSQVPGEYQETQYF
CDR3 DNA: TGCGCCAGCAGCCAAGTTCCGGGGGAGTACCAAGAGACCCAGTACTTC

D gene: .
J gene: TRBJ1-2
V gene: TRBV29-1
clone size: .
CDR3 protein: CSVLGPGYTF
CDR3 DNA: TGCAGCGTCCTAGGTCCCGGCTACACCTTC

D gene: TRBD1
J gene: TRBJ1-5
V gene: TRBV19
clone size: once
CDR3 protein: CASSKGQGALGNQPQHF
CDR3 DNA: TGTGCCAGTAGTAAGGGACAGGGGGCTCTTGGCAATCAGCCCCAGCATTTT

D gene: .
J gene: TRBJ1-2
V gene: TRBV5-4
clone size: .
CDR3 protein: CASSLSRGAGGRYTF
CDR3 DNA: TGTGCCAGCAGCTTGTCAAGAGGGGCGGGGGGCCGCTACACCTTC

D gene: .
J gene: TRBJ1-4
V gene: TRBV21-1
clone size: few
CDR3 protein: CASSAGQGPSTNEKLFF
CDR3 DNA: TGTGCCAGCAGCGCGGGACAGGGACCCTCAACTAATGAAAAACTGTTTTTT

D gene: TRBD2
J gene: TRBJ2-6
V gene: TRBV11-2
clone size: .
CDR3 protein: CASSLVGRAGGANVLTF
CDR3 DNA: TGTGCCAGCAGCTTAGTTGGGAGGGCCGGAGGGGCCAACGTCCTGACTTTC

D gene: .
J gene: TRBJ1-1
V gene: TRBV28
clone size: .
CDR3 protein: CASSLVSGGPSTEAFF
CDR3 DNA: TGTGCCAGCAGTCTCGTGTCCGGGGGTCCGAGCACTGAAGCTTTCTTT

D gene: TRBD2
J gene: TRBJ2-5
V gene: TRBV9
clone size: .
CDR3 protein: CASSVGSGRPQYF
CDR3 DNA: TGTGCCAGCAGCGTAGGTAGCGGGCGCCCCCAGTACTTC

D gene: TRBD1
J gene: TRBJ1-1
V gene: TRBV7-6
clone size: .
CDR3 protein: CASSLAARGPTEAFF
CDR3 DNA: TGTGCCAGCAGCTTAGCGGCCAGGGGGCCCACTGAAGCTTTCTTT

D gene: .
J gene: TRBJ2-3
V gene: TRBV6-4
clone size: .
CDR3 protein: CASSDSSGGATDTQYF
CDR3 DNA: TGTGCCAGCAGTGACTCCAGTGGAGGGGCCACAGATACGCAGTATTTT

D gene: TRBD1
J gene: TRBJ2-7
V gene: TRBV10-3
clone size: .
CDR3 protein: CAISGSLQGAYEQYF
CDR3 DNA: TGTGCCATCAGTGGGAGCCTACAGGGGGCGTACGAGCAGTACTTC

D gene: .
J gene: TRBJ2-2
V gene: TRBV27
clone size: few
CDR3 protein: CASSSLSAPSNRGGELFF
CDR3 DNA: TGTGCCAGCAGTTCCCTCTCCGCACCGTCGAATAGGGGCGGGGAGCTGTTTTTT

D gene: .
J gene: TRBJ1-6
V gene: TRBV6-6
clone size: .
CDR3 protein: CASSYEGTTNSPLHF
CDR3 DNA: TGTGCCAGCAGTTACGAGGGCACTACAAATTCACCCCTCCACTTT

D gene: .
J gene: TRBJ1-2
V gene: TRBV28
clone size: .
CDR3 protein: CASSETGRQPGYPF
CDR3 DNA: TGTGCCAGCAGCGAAACAGGTCGCCAACCCGGCTACCCCTTC

D gene: .
J gene: TRBJ1-2
V gene: TRBV6-5
clone size: .
CDR3 protein: CASSHGGWAGYTF
CDR3 DNA: TGTGCCAGCAGTCACGGGGGGTGGGCGGGCTACACCTTC